Here is one T cell receptor (beta chain) with its context. Its antigen is not identified. Peripheral blood genomic DNA, not sorted cells or RNA, was the template. J was trimmed by 6 bases and V by 5 bases; bases with no gene match: 10. The germline V gene encodes CDR1 MNHEY and CDR2 SMNVEV (reference sequence). This CDR3 spans 14 amino acids. This entry belongs to a study of T cell repertoires in aging, cancer and after chemotherapy. On the study more broadly: Clear clonal overlap appeared across healthy donor samples taken over several months to years.

Rearranged V-D-J TRB sequences were amplified with a mixed TRB-A/B primer pool. Each CDR3 protein is one row after TCRdb ran MiXCR on the multiplex PCR reads. The profile covers about 13,000 distinct CDR3 sequences, with around 23% appearing a single time and 45% to 55% taken by the ten largest. The study's findings and limits: Age-matched healthy donors had significantly more diverse, less clonal blood TCR repertoires than untreated cancer patients. Loss of evenness, beyond lost richness, contributed to age-related TCR diversity decline in cancer patients.

The rearrangement links TRBV27 to TRBJ2-7; 7 bases agree with TRBD2. The sequencing input was blood. This sequence originates from a human donor in good health. The CDR3 reads CASSPGLESFEQYF. The CDR3 coding sequence is TGTGCCAGCAGTCCCGGACTAGAGTCGTTCGAGCAGTACTTC.